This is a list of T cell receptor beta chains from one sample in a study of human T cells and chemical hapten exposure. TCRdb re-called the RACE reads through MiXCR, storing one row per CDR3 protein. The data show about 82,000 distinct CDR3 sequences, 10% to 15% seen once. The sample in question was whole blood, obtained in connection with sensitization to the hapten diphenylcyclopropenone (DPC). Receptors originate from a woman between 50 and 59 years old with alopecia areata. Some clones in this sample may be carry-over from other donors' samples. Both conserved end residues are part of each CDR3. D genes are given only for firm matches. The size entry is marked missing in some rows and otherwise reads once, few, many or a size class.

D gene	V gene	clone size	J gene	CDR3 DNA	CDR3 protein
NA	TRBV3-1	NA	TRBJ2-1	TGTGCCAGCAGCCAAGACGACAGCTCCTACAATGAGCAGTTCTTC	CASSQDDSSYNEQFF
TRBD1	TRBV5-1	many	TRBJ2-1	TGCGCCAGCAGCATTGGGGACAGGGGCCAACGAAGGGGTGAGCAGTTCTTC	CASSIGDRGQRRGEQFF
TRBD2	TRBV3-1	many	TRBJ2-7	TGTGCCAGCAGCCAAGAGGTTCTAGCGGGAGAACGAGAGCAGTACTTC	CASSQEVLAGEREQYF
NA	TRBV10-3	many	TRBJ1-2	TGTGCCACCCACGGGGGAGTTGACGGCCCCGGCGCTTATGGCTACACCTTC	CATHGGVDGPGAYGYTF
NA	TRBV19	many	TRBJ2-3	TGTGCCAGTAGTATAAGGAGGGTCTCAGATACGCAGTATTTT	CASSIRRVSDTQYF
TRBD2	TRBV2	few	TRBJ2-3	TGTGCCAGCAGCCGACTAGCGGGAGGGGTAGGAAGCACAGATACGCAGTATTTT	CASSRLAGGVGSTDTQYF
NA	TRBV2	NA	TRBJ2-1	TGTGCCAGCAGTGGGACGGCTGCGAGCTCCTACAATGAGCAGTTCTTC	CASSGTAASSYNEQFF
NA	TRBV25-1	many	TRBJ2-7	TGTGCCAGCAGTGAAACTGGGCCTCATCGGAGGGAAGAGCAGTACTTC	CASSETGPHRREEQYF
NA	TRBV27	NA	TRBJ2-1	TGTGCCAGCGAAAATCTTAGCTCCTACAATGAGCAGTTCTTC	CASENLSSYNEQFF
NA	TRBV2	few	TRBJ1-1	TGTGCCGGTCAAGAGGGTAGGCACACTGAAGCTTTCTTT	CAGQEGRHTEAFF
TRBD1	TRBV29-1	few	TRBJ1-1	TGCAGCGTTCTCCAGGGGGGGGGAACTGAAGCTTTCTTT	CSVLQGGGTEAFF
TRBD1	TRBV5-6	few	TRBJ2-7	TGTGCCAGCAGTCCCGGGACAGGGCTCCTCGTCGAGCAGTACTTC	CASSPGTGLLVEQYF
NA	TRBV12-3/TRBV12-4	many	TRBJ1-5	TGTGCCAGCGGGGCTGGGGGCAGATGGATAAGGAATCAGCCCCAGCATTTT	CASGAGGRWIRNQPQHF
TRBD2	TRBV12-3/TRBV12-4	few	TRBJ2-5	TGTGCCAGCAGTTCCCCCGCTAGCGGCTTCCAAGAGACCCAGTACTTC	CASSSPASGFQETQYF
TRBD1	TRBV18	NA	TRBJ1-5	TGTGCCAGCTCATCGAGGACAGGGATGAGCAATCAGCCCCAGCATTTT	CASSSRTGMSNQPQHF
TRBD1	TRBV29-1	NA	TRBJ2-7	TGCAGCGTTGGGCAGGGGGACTACGAGCAGTACTTC	CSVGQGDYEQYF
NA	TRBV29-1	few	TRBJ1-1	TGCAGCGTGGAATCCAGGGTGGATTGGAACACTGAAGCTTTCTTT	CSVESRVDWNTEAFF
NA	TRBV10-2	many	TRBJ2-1	TGCGCCAGCAGTGCGACTACCTACAATGAGCAGTTCTTC	CASSATTYNEQFF
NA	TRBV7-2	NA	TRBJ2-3	TGTGCCAGCAGCCCCGTGGTTGGAGATACGCAGTATTTT	CASSPVVGDTQYF
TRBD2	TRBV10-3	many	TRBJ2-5	TGTGCCATCAGCGAAGCGGCGGGGGGGAAAGAGACCCAGTACTTC	CAISEAAGGKETQYF
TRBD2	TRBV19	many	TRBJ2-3	TGTGCCAGTAGTATTGGACTAGCGGGACTTACAGATACGCAGTATTTT	CASSIGLAGLTDTQYF
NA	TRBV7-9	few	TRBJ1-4	TGTGCCAGCAGCTTACTGGCAACTAATGAAAAACTGTTTTTT	CASSLLATNEKLFF
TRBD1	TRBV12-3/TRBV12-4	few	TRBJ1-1	TGTGCCAGCAGTTTCGTTACAGGGGGGGACACTGAAGCTTTCTTT	CASSFVTGGDTEAFF
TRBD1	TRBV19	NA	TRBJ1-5	TGTGCCAGTAGTCTCCGCGGAGGGGGCAACAATCAGCCCCAGCATTTT	CASSLRGGGNNQPQHF
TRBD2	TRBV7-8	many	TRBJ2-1	TGTGCCAGCAGCTTAGCTCGGACTAGCGGGAGGACGAGGTCCTACAATGAGCAGTTCTTC	CASSLARTSGRTRSYNEQFF
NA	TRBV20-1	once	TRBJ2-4	TGCAGTGCTGCTGGACTGGCGGCCAAAGACATTCAGTACTTC	CSAAGLAAKDIQYF
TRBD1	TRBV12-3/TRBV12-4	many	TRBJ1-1	TGTGCCAGCAGCGGGACAGGGAAAGCTTTCTTT	CASSGTGKAFF
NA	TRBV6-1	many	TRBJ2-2	TGTGCCAGCAGGGGGTTAGGAGGCGGGGAGCTGTTTTTT	CASRGLGGGELFF
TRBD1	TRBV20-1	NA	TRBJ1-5	TGCAGTGCCTCTCCCGGGACAGCTCAGCCCCAGCATTTT	CSASPGTAQPQHF
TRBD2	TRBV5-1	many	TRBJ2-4	TGCGCCAGCAGCTTGAACTTAGCGGGAGGGCCGGGCCAGTACTTC	CASSLNLAGGPGQYF
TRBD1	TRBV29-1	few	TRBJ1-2	TGCAGCGTTGAAGAGTCTAGGACAGGGAGGAATGGCTACACCTTC	CSVEESRTGRNGYTF
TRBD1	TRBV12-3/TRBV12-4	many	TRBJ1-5	TGTGCCAGCAGCCTGACAGGGTATAGCAATCAGCCCCAGCATTTT	CASSLTGYSNQPQHF
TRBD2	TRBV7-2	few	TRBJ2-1	TGTGCCAGCAGCCCCTCTCTAGCGGGAGCCTACAATGAGCAGTTCTTC	CASSPSLAGAYNEQFF
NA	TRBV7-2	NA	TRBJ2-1	TGTGCCAGCAGCTTATTGCGGGATATCCATGAGCAGTTCTTC	CASSLLRDIHEQFF
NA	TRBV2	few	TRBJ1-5	TGTGCCAGCAGTGAATTACAGGGTTTTCCTCAGCCCCAGCATTTT	CASSELQGFPQPQHF
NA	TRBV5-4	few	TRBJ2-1	TGTGCCAGCAGCTTTAGGGATGAGCAGTTCTTC	CASSFRDEQFF
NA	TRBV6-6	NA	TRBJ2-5	TGTGCCAGCAGTTACTCCGGACTGGGGCAAGAGACCCAGTACTTC	CASSYSGLGQETQYF
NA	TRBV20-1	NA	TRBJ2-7	TGCAGTGCTAGGGCTCCCTCCGGCAGGACGGGCGAGCAGTACTTC	CSARAPSGRTGEQYF
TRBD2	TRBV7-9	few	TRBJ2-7	TGTGCCAGCAGCATTCCGGGACTAGGGACCTACGAGCAGTACTTC	CASSIPGLGTYEQYF
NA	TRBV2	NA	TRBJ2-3	TGTGCCAGCAGTGTTAACAGGGAAAGCACAGATACGCAGTATTTT	CASSVNRESTDTQYF
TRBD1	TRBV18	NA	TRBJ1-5	TGTGCCAGCTCACGGGGACAGGGGGATCAGCCCCAGCATTTT	CASSRGQGDQPQHF
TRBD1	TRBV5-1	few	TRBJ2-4	TGCGCCAGCAGACTATACACAGGGGAGCACATTCAGTACTTC	CASRLYTGEHIQYF
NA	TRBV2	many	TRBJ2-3	TGTGCCAGCAGTGTCAAACTGGACGGAGGGGCAGATACGCAGTATTTT	CASSVKLDGGADTQYF
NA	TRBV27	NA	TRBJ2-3	TGTGCCAGCAACACGGTGTTCGGAACTCAGGATACGCAGTATTTT	CASNTVFGTQDTQYF
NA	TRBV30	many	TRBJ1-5	TGTGCCTGGAGTGGCGGGCTTAGCAATCAGCCCCAGCATTTT	CAWSGGLSNQPQHF
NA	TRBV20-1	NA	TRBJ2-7	TGCAGTGCTAGCCCACCTTGGTACGACGAGCAGTACTTC	CSASPPWYDEQYF
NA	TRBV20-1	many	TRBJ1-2	TGCAGTGCTAGAGATCCTACAGAAGTCCTCTATGGCTACACCTTC	CSARDPTEVLYGYTF